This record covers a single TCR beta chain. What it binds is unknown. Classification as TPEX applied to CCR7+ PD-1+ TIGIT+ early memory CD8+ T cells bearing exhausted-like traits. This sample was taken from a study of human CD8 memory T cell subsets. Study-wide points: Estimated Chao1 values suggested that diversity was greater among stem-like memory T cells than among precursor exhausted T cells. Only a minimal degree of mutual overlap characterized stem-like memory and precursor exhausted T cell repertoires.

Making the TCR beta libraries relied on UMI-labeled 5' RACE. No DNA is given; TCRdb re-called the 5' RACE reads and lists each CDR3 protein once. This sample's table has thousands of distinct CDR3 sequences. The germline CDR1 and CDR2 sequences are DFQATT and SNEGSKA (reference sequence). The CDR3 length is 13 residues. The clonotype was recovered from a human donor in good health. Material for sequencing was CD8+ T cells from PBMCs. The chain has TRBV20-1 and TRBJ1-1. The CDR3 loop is CSAPARWDTEAFF.